This T cell receptor (beta chain) was sequenced in a study of cytotoxic CD8 clonotypes in ibrutinib-treated CLL (dated by TCRdb to the early 2020s). Concerning the study at large: The cohort included about 15 treatment-naive and 11 relapsed/refractory patients; 17 to 18 were IGHV unmutated. Samples averaged 255,043 productive templates and tens of thousands of productive rearrangements. Of the 90 or so participants in the trial, about 26 had longitudinal samples available. Cryopreserved peripheral blood mononuclear cells were collected at three points: before therapy, at response, and at either sustained remission or disease progression. Responses were partial in 25 or so patients and complete in 2; after median approximately 69 months follow-up, about 14 stayed in remission and approximately twelve progressed. All remission and progressive disease samples were collected while patients were still receiving ibrutinib. Response samples were obtained after a median of around eleven months of treatment, with a range of roughly 6 to 40 months. Study-wide conclusions, independent of this receptor: At baseline, clonality was higher than in age-matched healthy donors and showed a strong correlation with circulating CD8+ T-cell counts. Public clonotypes were rare and either contracted or stayed stable during treatment, and the rise in clonality at ibrutinib response reflected the expansion of private clonotypes. An increase in clonality was observed at ibrutinib response, with clonality remaining stable during sustained remission and falling back toward baseline at progression. Sampling times were not matched between patients in sustained remission and patients whose disease was progressing, and lymph node repertoires were not examined.

The CDR3 has 14 amino acids, counting the end cysteine and phenylalanine. Only the CDR3 part of the read is kept: 42 bases, read in frame from the first base. For CDR1 and CDR2, the germline V gene lists SGHTA and FQGTGA. V is shortened by 2 bases, J by 3 bases, and the region joining them spans 8 bases. A MiSeq instrument was used for deep resolution sequencing, which targeted depths ranging from 1 in 1 million up to 1 in 200,000 T cells, with coverage averaging 10x for each clonotype. TCR beta libraries were generated with the immunoSEQ hsTCRB Kit. In the paper's pipeline: Data were analyzed with ImmunoSEQ Data Assistant and ImmunoSEQ Analyzer, with V, D and J genes assigned per IMGT definitions. Clonality was computed as one minus normalized Shannon entropy of productive rearrangement frequencies, ranging from 0 to 1. Only overrepresented clonotypes making up at least 0.05% of each patient's repertoire were included in the public clonotype analysis. About twelve repertoires from age-matched healthy donors, obtained from immuneACCESS, served as clonality controls. The immuneACCESS repertoire file appears here via TCRdb, limited to in-frame rearrangements. These files lack a portion of the clones; in checked studies, under half of the deficit traces to unresolved V genes, and the cause of the others is not known. The DNA was the basis for D and trimming; V, J and clone size are from that table. A total of some 200,000 clones appear in this sample, about 75% of them only once. The ten largest make up about 6.2% of the sample.

Interpreted using the paper, the time point label stands for: approximately eleven months on ibrutinib. For TCR beta library preparation, around 2 micrograms of genomic DNA were isolated from cryopreserved PBMCs. High-throughput TCR beta sequencing was performed on longitudinal blood samples from CLL patients receiving ibrutinib monotherapy. Patients were enrolled in a phase 2 open-label single-center ibrutinib monotherapy trial. Comment on this clone: Its specific antigen is unknown. One base away there is no much larger clone; base qualities are not given.

The chain employs TRBV7-3 and TRBJ2-1, with the D gene too uncertain to name. Sequenced here: PBMCs, sampled after 12 months of ibrutinib treatment. This receptor was identified in a human donor with chronic lymphocytic leukemia. The DNA is TGTGCCAGCAGCTTAGTTCCGAGCTACAATGAGCAGTTCTTC. It encodes CASSLVPSYNEQFF.